This T cell receptor beta chain was documented in a study of regulatory T cells in long-lasting Graves disease. Library construction for TCR beta used iRepertoire HTBI primers and Arm-PCR of CDR3 regions. TCRdb fed the multiplex PCR reads into MiXCR, producing one record per CDR3 protein. The repertoire holds approximately 440,000 distinct CDR3 sequences, with around a quarter as singletons. Time point reported: persistent/refractory GD, antithyroid drugs over 5 years with positive TRAb. Preparation of the TCR library used RNA extracted from PBMCs. There are 16 residues in the CDR3. Looked up from germline, CDR1 is SGHAT and CDR2 is FQNNGV. V was pared by 0 bases and J by 0 bases, with 11 bases between.

This receptor was taken from a female donor with Graves disease. Specimen: peripheral blood mononuclear cells (PBMCs), collected when the disease was refractory, from a patient treated with antithyroid drugs. The chain is built from TRBV11-2 and TRBJ1-1; D not resolved. The CDR3, as DNA: TGTGCCAGCAGCTTAGATTCCGGATTCATGAACACTGAAGCTTTCTTT. Translating it yields CASSLDSGFMNTEAFF.